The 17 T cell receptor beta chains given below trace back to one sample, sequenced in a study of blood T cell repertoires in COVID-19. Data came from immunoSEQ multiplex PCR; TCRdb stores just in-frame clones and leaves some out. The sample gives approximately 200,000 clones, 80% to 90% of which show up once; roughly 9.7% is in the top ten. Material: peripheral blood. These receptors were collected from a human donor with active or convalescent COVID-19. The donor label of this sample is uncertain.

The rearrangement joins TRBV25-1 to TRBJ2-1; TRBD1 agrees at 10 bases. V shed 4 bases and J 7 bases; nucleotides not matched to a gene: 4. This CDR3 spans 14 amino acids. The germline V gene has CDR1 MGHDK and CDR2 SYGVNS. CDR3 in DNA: TGTGCCAGCAGTGCGGGACAGGGGTCTAATGAGCAGTTCTTC. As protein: CASSAGQGSNEQFF.

In nucleotides, the CDR3 is TGTGCCAGCAGTTCTCCTCCTAGCGGGAGTTGGGCAGATACGCAGTATTTT. This translates into CASSSPPSGSWADTQYF. The chain has TRBV28 and TRBJ2-3, with 10 nucleotides matching TRBD2. The CDR3 consists of 17 residues. The J segment lost 4 bases and the V segment lost 4 bases, leaving 11 bases of the junction unmatched. CDR1 and CDR2 from the germline V gene are MDHEN and SYDVKM.

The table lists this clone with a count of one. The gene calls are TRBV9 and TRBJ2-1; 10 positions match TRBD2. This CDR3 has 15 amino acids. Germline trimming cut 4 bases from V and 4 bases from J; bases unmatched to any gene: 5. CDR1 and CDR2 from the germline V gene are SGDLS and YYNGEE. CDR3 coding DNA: TGTGCCAGCAGCAAAAGGACTAGCGGATACAATGAGCAGTTCTTC. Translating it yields CASSKRTSGYNEQFF.

This chain's CDR3 is CASSSDSRYNEQFF. The DNA of the CDR3 is TGCGCCAGCAGCTCTGACTCCCGATACAATGAGCAGTTCTTC. V gene TRBV5-1 combines with J gene TRBJ2-1; D gene uncertain. The CDR3 is 14 residues long. V was trimmed by 3 bases and J by 4 bases, leaving 11 bases between them. Germline loops: CDR1 SGHRS, CDR2 YFSETQ.

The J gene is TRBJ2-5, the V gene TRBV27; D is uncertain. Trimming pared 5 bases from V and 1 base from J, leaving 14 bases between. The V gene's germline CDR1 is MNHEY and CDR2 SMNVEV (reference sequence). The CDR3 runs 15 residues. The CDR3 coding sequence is TGTGCCAGCAGTCCTCGTAGTAGTTCCCAAGAGACCCAGTACTTC. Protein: CASSPRSSSQETQYF.

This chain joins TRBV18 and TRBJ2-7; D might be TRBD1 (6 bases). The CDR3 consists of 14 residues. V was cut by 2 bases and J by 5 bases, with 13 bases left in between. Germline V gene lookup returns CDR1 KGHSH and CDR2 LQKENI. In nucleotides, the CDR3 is TGTGCCAGCTCACCAGGCAGGGGTTTCGACGAGCAGTACTTC. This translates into CASSPGRGFDEQYF.

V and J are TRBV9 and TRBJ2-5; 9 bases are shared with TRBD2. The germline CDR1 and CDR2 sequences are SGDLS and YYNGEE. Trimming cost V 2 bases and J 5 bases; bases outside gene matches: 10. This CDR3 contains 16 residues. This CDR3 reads CASSVSAGGWEETQYF. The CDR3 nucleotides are TGTGCCAGCAGCGTTTCAGCGGGGGGCTGGGAGGAGACCCAGTACTTC. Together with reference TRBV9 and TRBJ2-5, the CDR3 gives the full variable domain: DSGVTQTPKHLITATGQRVTLRCSPRSGDLSVYWYQQSLDQGLQFLIQYYNGEERAKGNILERFSAQQFPDLHSELNLSSLELGDSALYFCASSVSAGGWEETQYFGPGTRLLVL.

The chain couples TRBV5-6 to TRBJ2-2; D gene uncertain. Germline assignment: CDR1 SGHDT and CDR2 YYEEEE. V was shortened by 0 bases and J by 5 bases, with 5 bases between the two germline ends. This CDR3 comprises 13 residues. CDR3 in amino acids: CASSLGLTGELFF. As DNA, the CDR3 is TGTGCCAGCAGCTTGGGCCTAACCGGGGAGCTGTTTTTT.

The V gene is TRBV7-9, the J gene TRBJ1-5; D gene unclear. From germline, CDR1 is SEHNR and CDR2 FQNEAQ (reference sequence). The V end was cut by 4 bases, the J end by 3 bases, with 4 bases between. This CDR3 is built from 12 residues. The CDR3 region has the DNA TGTGCCAGCAGCTCCTACAATCAGCCCCAGCATTTT. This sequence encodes CASSSYNQPQHF.

CDR3: CASSGFRGTGYTEAFF. DNA for the CDR3: TGTGCCAGCAGCGGATTTCGGGGGACAGGGTACACTGAAGCTTTCTTT. The chain carries TRBV7-8 and TRBJ1-1; 9 positions agree with TRBD1. The CDR3 has 16 amino acids. V lost 5 bases and J lost 3; bases outside the gene matches: 10. Germline V gives CDR1 SGHVS, CDR2 FQNEAQ.

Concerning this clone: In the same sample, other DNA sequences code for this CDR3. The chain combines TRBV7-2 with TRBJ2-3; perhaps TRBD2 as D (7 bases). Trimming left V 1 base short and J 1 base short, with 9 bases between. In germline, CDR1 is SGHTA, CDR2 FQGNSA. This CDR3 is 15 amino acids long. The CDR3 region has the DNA TGTGCCAGCAGCTTAGGGGGGGGGCGCACAGATACGCAGTATTTT. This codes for CASSLGGGRTDTQYF.

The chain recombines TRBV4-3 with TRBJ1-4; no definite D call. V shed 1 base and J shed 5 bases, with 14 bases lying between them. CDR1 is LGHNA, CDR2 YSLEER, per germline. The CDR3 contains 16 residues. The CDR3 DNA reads TGCGCCAGCAGCCAAGGAAATAGCGGGAAGAATGAAAAACTGTTTTTT. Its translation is CASSQGNSGKNEKLFF.

The CDR3 coding sequence is TGTGCCAGCAGTTACTCGCTTAGCGGGGAGGATCCCAACCCAGATACGCAGTATTTT. It encodes CASSYSLSGEDPNPDTQYF. The chain employs TRBV6-2 or TRBV6-3 and TRBJ2-3; 8 positions agree with TRBD2. This CDR3 spans 19 amino acids. The germline V gene has CDR1 MNHEY and CDR2 SVGEGT. V gave up 0 bases and J gave up 4 bases; unmatched junction bases: 15.

The CDR3 region is CASSYPRGTPLHF. In DNA, the CDR3 is TGTGCCAGCAGTTACCCCCGGGGGACTCCCCTCCACTTT. J is TRBJ1-6 and V is TRBV6-5; perhaps TRBD1 as D (5 bases). V was shortened by 2 bases and J by 13 bases, with 12 bases between the two germline ends. The CDR3 has 13 residues. From germline, CDR1 is MNHEY and CDR2 SVGAGI.

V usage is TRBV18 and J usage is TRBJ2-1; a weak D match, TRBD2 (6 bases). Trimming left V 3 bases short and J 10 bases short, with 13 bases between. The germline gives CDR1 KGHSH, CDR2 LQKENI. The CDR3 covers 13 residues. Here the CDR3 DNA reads TGTGCCAGCTCACCGGTTCAGCGGGCGGAGCAGTTCTTC. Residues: CASSPVQRAEQFF.

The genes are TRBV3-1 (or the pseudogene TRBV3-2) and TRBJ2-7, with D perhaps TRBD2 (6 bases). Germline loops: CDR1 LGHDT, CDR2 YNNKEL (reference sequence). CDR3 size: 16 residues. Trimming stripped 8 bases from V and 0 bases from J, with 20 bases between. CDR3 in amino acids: CASASRGRGSSYEQYF. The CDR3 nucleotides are TGTGCCAGCGCGTCCCGGGGCCGGGGGTCCTCCTACGAGCAGTACTTC.

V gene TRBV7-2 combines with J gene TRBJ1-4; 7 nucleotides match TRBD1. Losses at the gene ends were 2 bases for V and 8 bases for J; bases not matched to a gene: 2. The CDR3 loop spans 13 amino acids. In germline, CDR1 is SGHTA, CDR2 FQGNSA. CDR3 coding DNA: TGTGCCAGCAGCTTAAAGGGGGCAGAAAAACTGTTTTTT. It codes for CASSLKGAEKLFF.